The clone carrying this TCR beta chain was counted many times. This sample stems from a study of T cells in Graves' hyperthyroidism and ophthalmopathy. What was amplified from RNA transcripts were TCR beta CDR3 regions. Using the HTBI primer set, a first-round RT-PCR was run on the TCR CDR3. Each CDR3 protein is one row after TCRdb ran MiXCR on the multiplex PCR reads. The sample lists a few hundred thousand distinct CDR3 sequences; approximately 18% were seen once. The CDR3 runs 12 residues. Germline V CDR1 and CDR2: DFQATT, SNEGSKA (reference sequence). Trimming shortened V by 0 bases and J by 2 bases, and 4 bases separated the two germline ends.

The sample was blood. The rearrangement uses TRBV20-1 and TRBJ1-2; D call uncertain. This clonotype originated in a woman in her forties with Graves' ophthalmopathy. The CDR3 region has the DNA TGCAGTGCTAGAGAAGACAACTATGGCTACACCTTC. It specifies CSAREDNYGYTF.